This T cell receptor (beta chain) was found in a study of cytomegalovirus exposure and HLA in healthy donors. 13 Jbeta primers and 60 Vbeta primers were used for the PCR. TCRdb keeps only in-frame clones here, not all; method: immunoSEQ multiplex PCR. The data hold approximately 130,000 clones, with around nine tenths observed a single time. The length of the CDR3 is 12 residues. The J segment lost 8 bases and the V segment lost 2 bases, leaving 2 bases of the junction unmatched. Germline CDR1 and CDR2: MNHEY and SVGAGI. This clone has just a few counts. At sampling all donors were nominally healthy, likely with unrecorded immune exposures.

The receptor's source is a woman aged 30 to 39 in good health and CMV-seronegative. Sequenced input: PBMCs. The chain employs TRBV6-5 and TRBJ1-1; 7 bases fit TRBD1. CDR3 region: CASSYPGQEAFF. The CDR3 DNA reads TGTGCCAGCAGTTACCCGGGACAGGAAGCTTTCTTT.